This T cell receptor beta chain was retrieved from a study of T cell clonotyping in hematopoietic cell transplantation. Assay used: immunoSEQ multiplex PCR; TCRdb lists only in-frame clones, some missing. Among over 7,000 clones listed, 85% to 90% were seen once. Germline V gene sequence: CDR1 LGHNA, CDR2 YNFKEQ. V lost 0 bases and J lost 4, with 13 bases in between. There are 17 residues in the CDR3. Described time point: recipient sample about 28 days before transplant, after cytoreduction. The starting material was peripheral blood mononuclear cells, obtained before stem cell transplant. The chain joins TRBV4-2 to TRBJ2-6; D is unresolved. The sequence derives from a man between 60 and 75 years old with acute myeloid leukemia. Some clones in this sample may be carry-over from other donors' samples. CDR3 protein: CASSQDRSVGGANVLTF. CDR3 coding DNA: TGTGCCAGCAGCCAAGATCGGAGTGTTGGAGGGGCCAACGTCCTGACTTTC.